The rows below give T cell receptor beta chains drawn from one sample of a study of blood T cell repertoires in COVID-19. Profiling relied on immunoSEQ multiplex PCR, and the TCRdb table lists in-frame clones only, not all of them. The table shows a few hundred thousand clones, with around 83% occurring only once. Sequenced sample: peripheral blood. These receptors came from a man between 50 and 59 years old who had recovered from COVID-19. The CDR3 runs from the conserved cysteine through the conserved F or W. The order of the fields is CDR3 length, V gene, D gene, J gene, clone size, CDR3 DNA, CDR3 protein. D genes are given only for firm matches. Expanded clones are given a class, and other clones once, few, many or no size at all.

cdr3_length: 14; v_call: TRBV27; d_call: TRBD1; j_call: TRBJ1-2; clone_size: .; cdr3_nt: TGTGCCAGCAGTTTGGCCGGGACAGCCTATGGCTACACCTTC; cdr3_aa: CASSLAGTAYGYTF
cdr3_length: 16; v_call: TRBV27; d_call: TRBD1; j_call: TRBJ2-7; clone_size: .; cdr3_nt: TGTGCCAGCAGCCTGAAACCCGGTGCAGGGGGCTACGAGCAGTACTTC; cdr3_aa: CASSLKPGAGGYEQYF
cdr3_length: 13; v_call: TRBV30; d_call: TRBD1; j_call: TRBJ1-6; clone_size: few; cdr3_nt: TGTGCCTGGGGTAGGACAGGGACTTCACCCCTCCACTTT; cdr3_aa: CAWGRTGTSPLHF
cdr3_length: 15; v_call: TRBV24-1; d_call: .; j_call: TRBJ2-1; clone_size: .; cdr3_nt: TGTGCCACCAGGATTTCAGGGCCATATGGGGATGAGCAGTTCTTC; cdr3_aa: CATRISGPYGDEQFF
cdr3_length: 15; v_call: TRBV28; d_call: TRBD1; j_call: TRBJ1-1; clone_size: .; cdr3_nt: TGTGCCAGCAGTCCAGAGACAGGGGTGTACACTGAAGCTTTCTTT; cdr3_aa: CASSPETGVYTEAFF
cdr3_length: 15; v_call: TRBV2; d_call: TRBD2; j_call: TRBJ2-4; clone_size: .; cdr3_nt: TGTGCCAGCATGAACCTAGCGGGAGCGAAAAACATTCAGTACTTC; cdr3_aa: CASMNLAGAKNIQYF
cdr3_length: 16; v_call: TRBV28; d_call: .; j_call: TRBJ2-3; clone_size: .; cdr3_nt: TGTGCCAGCAGTCCTCATCTTCCGGGGGGCACAGATACGCAGTATTTT; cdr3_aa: CASSPHLPGGTDTQYF
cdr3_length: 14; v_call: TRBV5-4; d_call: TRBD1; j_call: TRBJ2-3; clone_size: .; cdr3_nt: TGTGCCAGCAGCTTGACAGGGGCCGGAGATACGCAGTATTTT; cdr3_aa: CASSLTGAGDTQYF
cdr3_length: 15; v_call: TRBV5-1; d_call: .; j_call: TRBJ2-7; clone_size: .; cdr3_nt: TGCGCCAGCAGCCTAACTAGCTCCGTCAACTACGAGCAGTACTTC; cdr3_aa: CASSLTSSVNYEQYF
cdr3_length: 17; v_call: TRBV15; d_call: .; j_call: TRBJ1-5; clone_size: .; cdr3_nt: TGTGCCACCAGCAGAGCCCCCGGAGGCATCAACAATCAGCCCCAGCATTTT; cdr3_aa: CATSRAPGGINNQPQHF
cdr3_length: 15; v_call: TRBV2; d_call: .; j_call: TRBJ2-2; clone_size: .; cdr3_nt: TGTGCCAGCACGGACTCTCCCCGAGCCACCGGGGAGCTGTTTTTT; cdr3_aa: CASTDSPRATGELFF
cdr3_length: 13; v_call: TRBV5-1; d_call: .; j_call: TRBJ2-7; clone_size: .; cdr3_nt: TGCGCCAGCAGCTTGACAGGCAACTACGAGCAGTACTTC; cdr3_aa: CASSLTGNYEQYF
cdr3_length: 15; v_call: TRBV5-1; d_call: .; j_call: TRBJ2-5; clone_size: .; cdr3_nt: TGCGCCAGCAGCTTGGACTATGCGAGGTGGGAGACCCAGTACTTC; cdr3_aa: CASSLDYARWETQYF
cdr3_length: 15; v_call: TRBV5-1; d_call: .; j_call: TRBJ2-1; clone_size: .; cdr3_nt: TGCGCCAGCAGCCCGGTAGTGGCGCAGGGCGGTGAGCAGTTCTTC; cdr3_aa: CASSPVVAQGGEQFF
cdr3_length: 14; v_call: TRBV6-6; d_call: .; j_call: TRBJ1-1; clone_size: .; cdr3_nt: TGTGCCAGCAGTTACTCGGGAGGGTACACTGAAGCTTTCTTT; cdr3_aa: CASSYSGGYTEAFF
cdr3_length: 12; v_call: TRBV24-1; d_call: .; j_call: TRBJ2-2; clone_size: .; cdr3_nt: TGTGCCACCAGTGGTCAGGTGGGGGAGCTGTTTTTT; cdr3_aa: CATSGQVGELFF
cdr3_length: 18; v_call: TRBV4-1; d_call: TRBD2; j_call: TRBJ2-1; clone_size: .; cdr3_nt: TGCGCCAGCAGCCAAGCTAGCGGGAGCGATATCTCCTACAATGAGCAGTTCTTC; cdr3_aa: CASSQASGSDISYNEQFF
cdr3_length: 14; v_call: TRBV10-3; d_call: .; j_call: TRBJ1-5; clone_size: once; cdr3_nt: TGTGCCATCAGTCAGGGCGGGGGCAATCAGCCCCAGCATTTT; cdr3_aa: CAISQGGGNQPQHF
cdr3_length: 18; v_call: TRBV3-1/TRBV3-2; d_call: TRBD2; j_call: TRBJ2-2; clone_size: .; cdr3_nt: TGTGCCAGCAGCCTTAGAAGAGCGGGAGGGCCTTTCTCCGGGGAGCTGTTTTTT; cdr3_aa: CASSLRRAGGPFSGELFF
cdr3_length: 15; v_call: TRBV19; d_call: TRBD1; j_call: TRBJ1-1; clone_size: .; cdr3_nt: TGTGCCAGTAGTGGGGACAGGGCGATGAACACTGAAGCTTTCTTT; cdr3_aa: CASSGDRAMNTEAFF
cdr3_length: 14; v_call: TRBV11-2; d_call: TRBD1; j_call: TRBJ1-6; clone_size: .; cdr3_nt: TGTGCCAGCAGCCCGGACAGGGTGAATTCACCCCTCCACTTT; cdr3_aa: CASSPDRVNSPLHF
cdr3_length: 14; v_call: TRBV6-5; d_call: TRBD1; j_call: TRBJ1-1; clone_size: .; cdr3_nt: TGTGCCAGCAGTAGGGACAGGTTGAACACTGAAGCTTTCTTT; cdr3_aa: CASSRDRLNTEAFF
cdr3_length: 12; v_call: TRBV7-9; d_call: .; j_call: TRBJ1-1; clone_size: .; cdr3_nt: TGTGCCAGCACCCTACAGGGCACTGAAGCTTTCTTT; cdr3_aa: CASTLQGTEAFF
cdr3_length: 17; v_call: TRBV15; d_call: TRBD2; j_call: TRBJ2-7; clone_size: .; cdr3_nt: TGTGCCACCAGCAGAGATCGACTAGCGGGACTCTCCTACGAGCAGTACTTC; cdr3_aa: CATSRDRLAGLSYEQYF
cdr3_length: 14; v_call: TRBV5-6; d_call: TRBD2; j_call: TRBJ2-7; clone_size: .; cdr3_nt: TGTGCCAGCAGCGTCGGGGGGAGCTCCTACGAGCAGTACTTC; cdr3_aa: CASSVGGSSYEQYF
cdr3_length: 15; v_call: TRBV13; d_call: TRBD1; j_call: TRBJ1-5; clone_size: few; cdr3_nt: TGTGCCAGCAGCTTACAGAGCAGGGGGCATCAGCCCCAGCATTTT; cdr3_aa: CASSLQSRGHQPQHF
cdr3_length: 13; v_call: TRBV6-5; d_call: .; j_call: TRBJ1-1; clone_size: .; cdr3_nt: TGTGCCAGCAGTTACACCAGAAACACTGAAGCTTTCTTT; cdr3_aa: CASSYTRNTEAFF
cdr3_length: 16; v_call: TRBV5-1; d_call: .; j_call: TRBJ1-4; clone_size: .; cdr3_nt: TGCGCCAGCAGCCTCCTTTCGGGTCCAACTAATGAAAAACTGTTTTTT; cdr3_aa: CASSLLSGPTNEKLFF
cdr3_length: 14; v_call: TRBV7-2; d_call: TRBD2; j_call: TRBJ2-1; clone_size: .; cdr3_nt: TGTGCCAGCAGCTTTAAAGCGGGAGACAATGAGCAGTTCTTC; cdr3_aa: CASSFKAGDNEQFF
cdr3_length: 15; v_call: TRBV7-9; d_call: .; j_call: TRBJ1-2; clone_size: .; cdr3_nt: TGTGCCAGCAGCTTTTCCACTTCCACTAACTATGGCTACACCTTC; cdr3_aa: CASSFSTSTNYGYTF
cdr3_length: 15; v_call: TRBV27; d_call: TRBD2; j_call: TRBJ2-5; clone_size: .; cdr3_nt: TGTGCCAGCAGCCAAACGAGCGGGACCCAAGAGACCCAGTACTTC; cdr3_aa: CASSQTSGTQETQYF
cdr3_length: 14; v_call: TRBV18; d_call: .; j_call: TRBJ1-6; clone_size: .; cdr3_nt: TGTGCCAGCTCACCATCGACAGCGAATTCACCCCTCCACTTT; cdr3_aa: CASSPSTANSPLHF
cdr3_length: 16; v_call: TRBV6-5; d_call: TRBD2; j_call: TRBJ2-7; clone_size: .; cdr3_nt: TGTGCCAGCAGTTACGTTCGGGCTAGCGGGAGTTACGAGCAGTACTTC; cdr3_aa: CASSYVRASGSYEQYF
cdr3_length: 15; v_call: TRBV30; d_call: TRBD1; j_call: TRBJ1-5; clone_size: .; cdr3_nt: TGTGCCTGGAGCAAAACGGACAGGGGGTATCAGCCCCAGCATTTT; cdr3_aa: CAWSKTDRGYQPQHF